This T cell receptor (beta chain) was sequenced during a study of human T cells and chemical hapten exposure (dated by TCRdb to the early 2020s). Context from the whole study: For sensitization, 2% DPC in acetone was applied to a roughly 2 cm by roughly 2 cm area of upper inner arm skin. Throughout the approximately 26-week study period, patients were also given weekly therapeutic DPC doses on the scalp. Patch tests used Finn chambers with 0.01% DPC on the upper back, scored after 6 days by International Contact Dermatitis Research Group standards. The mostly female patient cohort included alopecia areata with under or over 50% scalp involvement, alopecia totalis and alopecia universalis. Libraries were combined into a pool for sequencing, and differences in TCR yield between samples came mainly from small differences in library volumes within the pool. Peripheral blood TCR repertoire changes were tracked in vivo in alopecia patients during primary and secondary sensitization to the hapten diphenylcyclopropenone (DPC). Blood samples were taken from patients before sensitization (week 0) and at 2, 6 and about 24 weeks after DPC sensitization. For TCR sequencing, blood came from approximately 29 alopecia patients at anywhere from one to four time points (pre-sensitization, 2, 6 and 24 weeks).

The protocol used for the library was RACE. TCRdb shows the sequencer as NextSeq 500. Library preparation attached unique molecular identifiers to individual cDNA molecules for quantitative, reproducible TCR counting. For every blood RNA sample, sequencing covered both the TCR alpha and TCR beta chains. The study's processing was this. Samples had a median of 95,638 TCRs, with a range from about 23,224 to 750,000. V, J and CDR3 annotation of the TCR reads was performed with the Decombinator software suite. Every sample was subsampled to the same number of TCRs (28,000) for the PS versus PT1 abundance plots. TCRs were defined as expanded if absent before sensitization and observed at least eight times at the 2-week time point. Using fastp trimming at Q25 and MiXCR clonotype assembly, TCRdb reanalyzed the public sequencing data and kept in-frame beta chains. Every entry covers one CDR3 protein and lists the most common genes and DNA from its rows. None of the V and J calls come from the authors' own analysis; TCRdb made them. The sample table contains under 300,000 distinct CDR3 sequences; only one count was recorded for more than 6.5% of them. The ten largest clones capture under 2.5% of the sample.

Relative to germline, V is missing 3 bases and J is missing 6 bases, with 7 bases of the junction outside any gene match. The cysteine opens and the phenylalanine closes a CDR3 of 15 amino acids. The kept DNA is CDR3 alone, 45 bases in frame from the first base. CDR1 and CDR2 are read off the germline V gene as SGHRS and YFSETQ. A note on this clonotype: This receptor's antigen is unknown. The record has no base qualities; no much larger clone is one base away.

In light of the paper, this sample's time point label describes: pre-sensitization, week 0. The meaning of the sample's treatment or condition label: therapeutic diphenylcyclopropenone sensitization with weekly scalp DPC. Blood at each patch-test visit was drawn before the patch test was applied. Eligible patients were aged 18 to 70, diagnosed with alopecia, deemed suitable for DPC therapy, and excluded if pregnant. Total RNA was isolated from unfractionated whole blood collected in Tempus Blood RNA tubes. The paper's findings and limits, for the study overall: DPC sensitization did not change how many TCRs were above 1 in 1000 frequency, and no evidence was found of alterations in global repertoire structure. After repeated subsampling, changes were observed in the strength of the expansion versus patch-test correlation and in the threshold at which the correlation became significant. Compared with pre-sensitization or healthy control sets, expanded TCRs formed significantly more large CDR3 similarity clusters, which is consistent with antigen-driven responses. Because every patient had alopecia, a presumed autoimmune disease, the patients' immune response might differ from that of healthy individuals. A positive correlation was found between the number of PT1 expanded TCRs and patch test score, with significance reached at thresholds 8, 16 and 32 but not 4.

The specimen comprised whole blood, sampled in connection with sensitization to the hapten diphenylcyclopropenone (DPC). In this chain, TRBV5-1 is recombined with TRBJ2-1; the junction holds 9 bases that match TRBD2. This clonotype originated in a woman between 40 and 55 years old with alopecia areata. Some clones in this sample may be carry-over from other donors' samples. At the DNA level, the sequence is TGCGCCAGCAGCTCTTTCGCGGGAGGGGGCAATGAGCAGTTCTTC. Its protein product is CASSSFAGGGNEQFF.